This is a list of T cell receptor beta chains from one sample in a study of breast tumors, draining lymph nodes, adjacent tissues. Via MiXCR, TCRdb re-called the multiplex PCR reads, giving one row per CDR3 protein. The sample carries 100,000 or so distinct CDR3 sequences, 21% recorded once. Material: axillary lymph node tissue. These TCRs come from a female donor with breast cancer. Some clones in this sample may be carry-over from other donors' samples. Both conserved end residues are part of each CDR3. The order of the fields is J gene, V gene, clone size, CDR3 length, D gene, CDR3 DNA, CDR3 protein. D genes are given only for firm matches. Clone sizes are given selectively: once, few, many, or a class where the clone is expanded.

TRBJ1-6,TRBV7-9,many,12,-,TGCGCCAGCAGCTTGGAGAATTCACCCCTCCACTTT,CASSLENSPLHF
TRBJ2-7,TRBV18,few,14,-,TGTGCCAGCTCACCACCAGGGTGGTCCTACGAGCAGTACTTC,CASSPPGWSYEQYF
TRBJ1-1,TRBV4-1,-,13,-,TGCGCCAGCAGCCAAGGGAGAGAAACTGAAGCTTTCTTT,CASSQGRETEAFF
TRBJ2-6,TRBV12-3/TRBV12-4,many,15,-,TGTGCCAGCAGTTTTCGGGGGCTAGGGGCCAACGTCCTGACTTTC,CASSFRGLGANVLTF
TRBJ2-1,TRBV4-1,many,16,TRBD1,TGCGCCAGCAGCCCTTTAGAGGGACAGGGTTTCAATGAGCAGTTCTTC,CASSPLEGQGFNEQFF
TRBJ2-1,TRBV2,many,16,-,TGTGCCAGCAGTGTAAGCGGGACAGGCTATTACAATGAGCAGTTCTTC,CASSVSGTGYYNEQFF
TRBJ2-3,TRBV20-1,many,13,-,TGCAGTGCCCCCTCGAGGATCACAGATACGCAGTATTTT,CSAPSRITDTQYF
TRBJ2-3,TRBV30,few,15,-,TGTGCCTGGAGCCCCACCGGGGGCCCACGAGATACGCAGTATTTT,CAWSPTGGPRDTQYF
TRBJ2-1,TRBV20-1,many,20,TRBD2,TGCAGTGCTAGATATGATCAGGGACTAGCGGGAGCCCCGTCCTACAATGAGCAGTTCTTC,CSARYDQGLAGAPSYNEQFF
TRBJ2-5,TRBV4-1,many,16,TRBD2,TGCGCCAGCAGCCAGGACGGTGGGGAGGGCCGGGAGACCCAGTACTTC,CASSQDGGEGRETQYF
TRBJ2-3,TRBV7-2,many,15,-,TGTGCCAGCAGCTTATTTGACAGTTATCCTGATACGCAGTATTTT,CASSLFDSYPDTQYF
TRBJ1-3,TRBV10-3,-,12,-,TGTGCCGTAATGACAGATGGAAACACCATATATTTT,CAVMTDGNTIYF
TRBJ2-2,TRBV11-2,few,16,TRBD1,TGTGCCAGCAGCCGGCGACAGGGGGCTGGCACCGGGGAGCTGTTTTTT,CASSRRQGAGTGELFF
TRBJ2-3,TRBV5-1,-,17,TRBD2,TGCGCCAGCAGCTTGGGGTTCAGCGGGGGGTTCGCAGATACGCAGTATTTT,CASSLGFSGGFADTQYF
TRBJ2-1,TRBV10-2,many,15,TRBD2,TGCGCCAGCAGGCCGAAGACTAGCGGGAGGTTTGAGCAGTTCTTC,CASRPKTSGRFEQFF
TRBJ2-7,TRBV28,many,13,-,TGTGCCAGCAGACGGGACACACAGTACGAGCAGTACTTC,CASRRDTQYEQYF
TRBJ1-1,TRBV6-5,once,14,-,TGTGCCAGCAGTGACGGACAGCTGAACACTGAAGCTTTCTTT,CASSDGQLNTEAFF
TRBJ2-1,TRBV5-1,many,12,-,TGCGCCAGCAGCCGTTCGGGGAATGAGCAGTTCTTC,CASSRSGNEQFF
TRBJ2-3,TRBV15,-,16,-,TGTGCCACCAGCAGACGACAGGCCGCTAGCACAGATACGCAGTATTTT,CATSRRQAASTDTQYF
TRBJ2-3,TRBV7-3,many,16,TRBD2,TGTGCCAGCAGCTCCCTAGCGGGGGGGCCAACAGATACGCAGTATTTT,CASSSLAGGPTDTQYF
TRBJ1-5,TRBV2,many,14,-,TGTGCCAGCAGTGAGGGGGTTGGGAATCAGCCCCAGCATTTT,CASSEGVGNQPQHF
TRBJ2-3,TRBV7-8,many,15,TRBD2,TGTGCCAGCAGCTTTTCAAGACTAGCTACAGATACGCAGTATTTT,CASSFSRLATDTQYF
TRBJ1-2,TRBV5-8,many,14,TRBD1,TGTGCCAGCAGCGTAGACAGGGGAGGATATGGCTACACCTTC,CASSVDRGGYGYTF
TRBJ2-1,TRBV7-2,many,16,-,TGTGCCAGCAGCTTATTCACAACACCCTCCTACAATGAGCAGTTCTTC,CASSLFTTPSYNEQFF
TRBJ2-5,TRBV6-6,many,12,-,TGTGCCAGCAGCCCAGGTCAAGAGACCCAGTACTTC,CASSPGQETQYF
TRBJ2-7,TRBV15,many,17,-,TGTGCCACCAGCGGTCCTTATCAAGACAGGAGCTCCTACGAGCAGTACTTC,CATSGPYQDRSSYEQYF
TRBJ1-4,TRBV20-1,many,16,-,TGCAGTGCTAGATCCTTATCCGGGCAGGTTTATGGGGGACTGTTTTTT,CSARSLSGQVYGGLFF
TRBJ2-3,TRBV10-3,many,12,-,TGTGCCATCAAGGGGGACCCAGATACGCAGTATTTT,CAIKGDPDTQYF
TRBJ1-2,TRBV5-1,many,16,-,TGCGCCAGCAGCCTCTGGACAGTTTCCGAGGTCGCTGGCTACACCTTC,CASSLWTVSEVAGYTF
TRBJ2-1,TRBV7-9,many,13,-,TGTGCCAGCAGCTCGGGCAGAGCCCATGAGCAGTTCTTC,CASSSGRAHEQFF
TRBJ1-5,TRBV5-6,few,15,-,TGTGCCAGCAGCTTATTGACAGATAGCAATCAGCCCCAGCATTTT,CASSLLTDSNQPQHF
TRBJ1-1,TRBV6-2/TRBV6-3,-,13,-,TGTGCCGGAAAAAGGGTAGACGACACTGAAGCTTTCTTT,CAGKRVDDTEAFF
TRBJ2-1,TRBV9,many,15,-,TGTGCCAGCAGCGTAGATGGACATATATACAATGAGCAGTTCTTC,CASSVDGHIYNEQFF
TRBJ2-7,TRBV28,many,14,-,TGTGCCAGCAGTTCATCCGGGACTTCGAGGGAGCAGTACTTC,CASSSSGTSREQYF
TRBJ1-2,TRBV6-4,many,14,-,TGTGCCAGTTTACCGGGCCTCAGACGGTATGGCTACACCTTC,CASLPGLRRYGYTF
TRBJ2-7,TRBV18,few,15,-,TGTGCCAGCTCACCAGGAACTCACGCCTACTACGAGCAGTACTTC,CASSPGTHAYYEQYF
TRBJ2-1,TRBV2,many,17,TRBD1,TGTGCCAGCAGATGGATTATAGGGACAGGGGACTACAATGAGCAGTTCTTC,CASRWIIGTGDYNEQFF
TRBJ2-5,TRBV2,many,11,-,TGTGCCAGCAGTGATTATCAGACCCAGTACTTC,CASSDYQTQYF
TRBJ2-1,TRBV5-1,few,15,-,TGCGCCAGCGCAGACGGGGAGGGGGCTTTTAATGAGCAGTTCTTC,CASADGEGAFNEQFF
TRBJ1-4,TRBV4-2,many,12,-,TGTGCCAGCAGCCAAGATCGGGAAAAACTGTTTTTT,CASSQDREKLFF
TRBJ1-3,TRBV12-3/TRBV12-4,many,14,TRBD1,TGTGCCAGCAGCCAGACAGGGTTAGGAAACACCATATATTTT,CASSQTGLGNTIYF
TRBJ2-3,TRBV12-5,many,12,-,TGTGCTAGTGGTTTGGTTCCAGATACGCAGTATTTT,CASGLVPDTQYF
TRBJ2-7,TRBV28,-,16,TRBD1,TGTGCCAGCAGTTCTTTGGGACAGGGGATTCCCTACGAGCGGTACTTC,CASSSLGQGIPYERYF